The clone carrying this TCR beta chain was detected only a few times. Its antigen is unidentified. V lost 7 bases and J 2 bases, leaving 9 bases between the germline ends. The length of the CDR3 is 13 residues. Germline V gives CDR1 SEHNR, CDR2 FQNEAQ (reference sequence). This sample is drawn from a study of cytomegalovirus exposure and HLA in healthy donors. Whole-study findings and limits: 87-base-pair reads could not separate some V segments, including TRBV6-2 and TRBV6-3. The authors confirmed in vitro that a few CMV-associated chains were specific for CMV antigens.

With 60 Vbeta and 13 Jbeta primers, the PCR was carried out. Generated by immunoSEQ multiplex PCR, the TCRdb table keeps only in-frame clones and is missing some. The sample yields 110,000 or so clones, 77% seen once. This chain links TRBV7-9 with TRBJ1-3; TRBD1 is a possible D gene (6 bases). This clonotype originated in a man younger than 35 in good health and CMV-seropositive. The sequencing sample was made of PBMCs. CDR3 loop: CASNRDTGNTIYF. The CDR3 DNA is TGTGCCAGCAACCGGGACACTGGAAACACCATATATTTT.